This entry concerns a single T cell receptor beta chain. This clone was picked up a small number of times. What antigen it recognizes has not been identified. Base qualities were left out, and no much larger clone turns up one base away. The CDR3 has 13 amino acids, counting the end cysteine and phenylalanine. Only the CDR3 part of the read is kept: 39 bases, read in frame from the first base. CDR1 and CDR2 are read off the germline V gene as SGHTS and YDEGEE. Trimming takes 4 bases off V and 2 bases off J; junction bases not matched to a gene: 2. The data are from a study of blood T cell repertoires in COVID-19 (dated by TCRdb to 2019 to 2021). A note on the overall study: Samples covering the acute and convalescent phases of COVID-19 were provided by collaborators in the United States, Italy and Spain. The repertoires were released in a freely available public database intended as a resource for research on the immune response to SARS-CoV-2. The sample metadata nearly always contained a de-identified subject ID, COVID-19 status, age in years and sex. The prospective study material was composed of cDNA or gDNA derived from T cells, B-cell-depleted T cells, or PBMCs. The dataset comprised deeply sampled blood TCRbeta repertoires from subjects exposed to, actively infected with, or recovered from COVID-19. The samples were drawn from two sources: the first 160 participants of the ongoing ImmuneRACE study, and fewer than 1,500 subjects contributed by 6 global collaborators. HLA class I and class II types, where available, came from metadata supplied by the sample provider rather than from assay-based typing. What the research found in general, with its limitations: The amount of clinical and demographic metadata varied by source and participant and was provided uncurated.

TCRbeta CDR3 regions were amplified from genomic DNA by means of the immunoSEQ Assay, a bias-controlled multiplex PCR. Per the source publication's procedure: Nucleated cell counts per sample were estimated from amplification of reference gene primers within the assay. To quantify the absolute abundance of each unique TCRbeta CDR3 rearrangement, sequence reads were collapsed and filtered. For each sample, productive Simpson clonality was calculated as the square root of Simpson's diversity index across productive rearrangements. This is the immuneACCESS table as TCRdb keeps it, with only in-frame sequences that have V and J called. A part of the clones is gone; compared with another copy, unresolved V genes explain less than half, and the rest is unexplained. The V and J calls and clone size are taken from that table; D and trimming were inferred from the DNA. This sample has under 250,000 clones in its table, and almost 85% of those were observed once. About 7.3% of the sample goes to the ten largest clones.

Each collaborating institution followed its own protocols to collect whole blood in K2EDTA tubes. For TCRbeta analysis, collaborators shipped samples as frozen whole blood, isolated PBMCs, or DNA extracted from either of those sample types. The TCR was taken from a woman in her 50s with active or convalescent COVID-19. Specimen: peripheral blood. The rearrangement combines TRBV5-8 with TRBJ1-2, with 7 bases aligning to TRBD1. CDR3 sequence: CASSRGRNYGYTF. The bases read TGTGCCAGCAGCAGGGGGCGCAACTATGGCTACACCTTC.